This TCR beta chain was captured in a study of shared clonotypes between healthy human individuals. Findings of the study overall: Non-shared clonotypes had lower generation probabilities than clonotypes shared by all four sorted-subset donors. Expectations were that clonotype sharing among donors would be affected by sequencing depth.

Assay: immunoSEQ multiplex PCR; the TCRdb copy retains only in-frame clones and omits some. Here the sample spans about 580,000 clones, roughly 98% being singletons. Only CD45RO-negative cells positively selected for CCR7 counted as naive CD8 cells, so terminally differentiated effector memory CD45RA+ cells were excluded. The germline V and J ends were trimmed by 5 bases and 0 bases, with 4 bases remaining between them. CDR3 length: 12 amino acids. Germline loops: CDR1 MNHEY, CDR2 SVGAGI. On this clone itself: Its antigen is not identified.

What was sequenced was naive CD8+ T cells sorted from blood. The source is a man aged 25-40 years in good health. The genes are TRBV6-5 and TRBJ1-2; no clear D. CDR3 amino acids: CASSETNYGYTF. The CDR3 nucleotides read TGTGCCAGCAGTGAGACTAACTATGGCTACACCTTC.